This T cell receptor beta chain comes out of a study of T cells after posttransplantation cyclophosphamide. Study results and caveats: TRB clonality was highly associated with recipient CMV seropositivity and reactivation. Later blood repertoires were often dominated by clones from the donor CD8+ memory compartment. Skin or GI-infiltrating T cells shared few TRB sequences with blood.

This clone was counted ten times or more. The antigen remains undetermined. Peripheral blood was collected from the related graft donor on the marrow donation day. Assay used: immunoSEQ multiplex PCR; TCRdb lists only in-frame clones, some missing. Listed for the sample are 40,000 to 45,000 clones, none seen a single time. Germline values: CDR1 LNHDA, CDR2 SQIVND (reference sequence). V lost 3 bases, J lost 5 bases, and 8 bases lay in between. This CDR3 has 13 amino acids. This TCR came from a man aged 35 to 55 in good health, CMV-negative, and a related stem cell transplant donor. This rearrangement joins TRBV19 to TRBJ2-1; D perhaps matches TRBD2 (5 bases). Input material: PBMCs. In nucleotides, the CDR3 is TGTGCCAGTAGTATGAGGGCCAACAATGAGCAGTTCTTC. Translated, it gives CASSMRANNEQFF.